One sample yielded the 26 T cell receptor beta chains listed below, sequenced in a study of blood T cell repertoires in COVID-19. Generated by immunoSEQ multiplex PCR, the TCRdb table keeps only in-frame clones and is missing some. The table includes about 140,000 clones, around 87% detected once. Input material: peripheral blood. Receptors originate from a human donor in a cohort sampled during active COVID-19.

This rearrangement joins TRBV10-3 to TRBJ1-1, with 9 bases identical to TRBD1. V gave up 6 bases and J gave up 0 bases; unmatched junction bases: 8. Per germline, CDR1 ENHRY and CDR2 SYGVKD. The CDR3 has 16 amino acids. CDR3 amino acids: CAISAHRGLMNTEAFF. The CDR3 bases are TGTGCCATCAGCGCTCACAGGGGGCTGATGAACACTGAAGCTTTCTTT.

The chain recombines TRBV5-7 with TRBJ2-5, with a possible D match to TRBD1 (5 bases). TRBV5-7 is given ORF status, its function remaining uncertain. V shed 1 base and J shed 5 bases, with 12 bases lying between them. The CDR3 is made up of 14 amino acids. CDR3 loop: CASSLMDIGETQYF. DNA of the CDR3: TGTGCCAGCAGCTTGATGGACATTGGGGAGACCCAGTACTTC.

The CDR3 nucleotides read TGTGCCAGCAGCTTTGTGGTCGGCTCCTACGAGCAGTACTTC. As protein: CASSFVVGSYEQYF. The genes are TRBV7-9 and TRBJ2-7; D gene unclear. V lost 3 bases and J 0 bases, leaving 9 bases between the germline ends. CDR1 and CDR2 (germline): SEHNR, FQNEAQ (reference sequence). CDR3 size: 14 residues. Complete variable domain (other parts from reference TRBV7-9 and TRBJ2-7): DTGVSQNPRHKITKRGQNVTFRCDPISEHNRLYWYRQTLGQGPEFLTYFQNEAQLEKSRLLSDRFSAERPKGSFSTLEIQRTEQGDSAMYLCASSFVVGSYEQYFGPGTRLTVT.

As DNA, the CDR3 is TGTGCCAGCAGCTTATACAGCGGTCAGCCCCAGCATTTT. Translated: CASSLYSGQPQHF. The V call is TRBV5-8, the J call TRBJ1-5; D call uncertain. The CDR3 has 13 residues. Trimming removed 2 bases from V and 6 bases from J, with 9 bases in between. CDR1 is SGHTS, CDR2 YDEGEE, per germline.

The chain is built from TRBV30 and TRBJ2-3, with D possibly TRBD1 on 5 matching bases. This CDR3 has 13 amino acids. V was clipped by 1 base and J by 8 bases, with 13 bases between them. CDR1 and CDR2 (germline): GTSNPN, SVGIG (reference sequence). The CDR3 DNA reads TGTGCCTGGAGTGCCGCCAGGGCAGGTACGCAGTATTTT. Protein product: CAWSAARAGTQYF. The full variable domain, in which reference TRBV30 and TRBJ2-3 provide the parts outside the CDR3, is SQTIHQWPATLVQPVGSPLSLECTVEGTSNPNLYWYRQAAGRGLQLLFYSVGIGQISSEVPQNLSASRPQDRQFILSSKKLLLSDSGFYLCAWSAARAGTQYFGPGTRLTVL.

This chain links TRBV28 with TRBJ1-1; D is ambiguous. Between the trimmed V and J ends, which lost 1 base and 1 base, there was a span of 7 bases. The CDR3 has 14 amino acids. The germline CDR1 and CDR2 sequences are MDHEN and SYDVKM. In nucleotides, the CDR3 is TGTGCCAGCAGTTTATCCGGCGGGAACACTGAAGCTTTCTTT. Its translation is CASSLSGGNTEAFF.

The chain's CDR3 is CASSVALAPGADTQYF. The CDR3 bases are TGTGCCAGCAGCGTAGCGCTAGCCCCAGGGGCAGATACGCAGTATTTT. The chain recombines TRBV9 with TRBJ2-3; D perhaps matches TRBD1 (6 bases). Per germline, CDR1 SGDLS and CDR2 YYNGEE. This CDR3 has 16 residues. V was shortened by 0 bases and J by 4 bases, with 15 bases between the two germline ends.

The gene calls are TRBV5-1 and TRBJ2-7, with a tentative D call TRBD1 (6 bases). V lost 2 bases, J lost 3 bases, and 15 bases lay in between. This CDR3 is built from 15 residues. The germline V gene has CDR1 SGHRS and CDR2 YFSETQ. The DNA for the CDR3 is TGCGCCAGCAGCTTTCACAGGGAAACCATCTACGAGCAGTACTTC. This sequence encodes CASSFHRETIYEQYF.

This chain's CDR3 is CAWSEIGDTNQPQHF. In DNA form, the CDR3 reads TGTGCCTGGAGTGAGATAGGGGACACCAATCAGCCCCAGCATTTT. This chain links TRBV30 with TRBJ1-5, with a weak D call TRBD1 (6 bases). The CDR3 sequence is 15 residues long. Trimming stripped 1 base from V and 3 bases from J, with 13 bases between. Germline V lookup: CDR1 GTSNPN, CDR2 SVGIG (reference sequence).

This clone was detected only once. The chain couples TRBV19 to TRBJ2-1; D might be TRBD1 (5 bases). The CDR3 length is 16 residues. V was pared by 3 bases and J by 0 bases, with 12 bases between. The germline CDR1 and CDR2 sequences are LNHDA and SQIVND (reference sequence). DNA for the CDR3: TGTGCCAGTAGTATCGACAGCGAACTCTCCTACAATGAGCAGTTCTTC. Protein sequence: CASSIDSELSYNEQFF. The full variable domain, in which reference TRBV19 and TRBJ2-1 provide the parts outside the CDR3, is DGGITQSPKYLFRKEGQNVTLSCEQNLNHDAMYWYRQDPGQGLRLIYYSQIVNDFQKGDIAEGYSVSREKKESFPLTVTSAQKNPTAFYLCASSIDSELSYNEQFFGPGTRLTVL.

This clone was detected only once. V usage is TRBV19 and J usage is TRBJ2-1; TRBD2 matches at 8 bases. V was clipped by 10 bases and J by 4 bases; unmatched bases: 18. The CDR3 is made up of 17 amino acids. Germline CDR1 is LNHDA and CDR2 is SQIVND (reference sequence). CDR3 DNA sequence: TGTGCCACACGAGTTCACGCCGGGACTAGTGTGTACAATGAGCAGTTCTTC. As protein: CATRVHAGTSVYNEQFF.

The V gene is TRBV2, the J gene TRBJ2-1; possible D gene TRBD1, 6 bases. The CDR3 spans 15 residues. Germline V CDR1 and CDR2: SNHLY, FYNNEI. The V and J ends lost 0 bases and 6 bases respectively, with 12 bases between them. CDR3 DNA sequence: TGTGCCAGCAGTGAAGCAAGTACAGGGATCAATGAGCAGTTCTTC. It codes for CASSEASTGINEQFF. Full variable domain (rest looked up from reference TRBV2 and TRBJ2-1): EPEVTQTPSHQVTQMGQEVILRCVPISNHLYFYWYRQILGQKVEFLVSFYNNEISEKSEIFDDQFSVERPDGSNFTLKIRSTKLEDSAMYFCASSEASTGINEQFFGPGTRLTVL.

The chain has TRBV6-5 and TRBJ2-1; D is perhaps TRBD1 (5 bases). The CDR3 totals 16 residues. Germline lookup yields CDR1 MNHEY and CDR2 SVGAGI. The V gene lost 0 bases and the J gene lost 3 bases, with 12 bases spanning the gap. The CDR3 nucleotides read TGTGCCAGCAGTTACTCGTCCCAGGGAATCTACAATGAGCAGTTCTTC. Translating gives CASSYSSQGIYNEQFF.

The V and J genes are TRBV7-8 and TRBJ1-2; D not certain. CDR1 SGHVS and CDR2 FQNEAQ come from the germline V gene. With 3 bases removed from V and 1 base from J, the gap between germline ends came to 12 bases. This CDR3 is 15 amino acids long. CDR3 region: CASSFIPTVNYGYTF. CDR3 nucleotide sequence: TGTGCCAGCAGCTTCATCCCCACAGTTAACTATGGCTACACCTTC.

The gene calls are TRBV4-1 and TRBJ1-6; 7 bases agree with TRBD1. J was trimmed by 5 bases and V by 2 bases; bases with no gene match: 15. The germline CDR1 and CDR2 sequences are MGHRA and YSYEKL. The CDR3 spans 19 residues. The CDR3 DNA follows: TGCGCCAGCAGCCAAAGATCCGTCAGGGGGTCAAGTAATAATTCACCCCTCCACTTT. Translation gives CASSQRSVRGSSNNSPLHF.

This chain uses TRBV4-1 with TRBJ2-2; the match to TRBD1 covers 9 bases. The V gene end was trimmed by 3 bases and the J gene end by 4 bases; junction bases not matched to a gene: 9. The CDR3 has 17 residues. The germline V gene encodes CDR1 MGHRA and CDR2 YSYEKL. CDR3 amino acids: CASSQEPGQGLTGELFF. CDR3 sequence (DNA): TGCGCCAGCAGCCAGGAGCCGGGACAGGGCCTCACCGGGGAGCTGTTTTTT.

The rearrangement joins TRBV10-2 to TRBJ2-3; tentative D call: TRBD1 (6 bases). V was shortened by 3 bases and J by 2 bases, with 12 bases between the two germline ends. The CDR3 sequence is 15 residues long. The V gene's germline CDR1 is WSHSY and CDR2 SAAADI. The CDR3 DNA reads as TGCGCCAGCAGTGAATGGACAGCAGACACAGATACGCAGTATTTT. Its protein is CASSEWTADTDTQYF.

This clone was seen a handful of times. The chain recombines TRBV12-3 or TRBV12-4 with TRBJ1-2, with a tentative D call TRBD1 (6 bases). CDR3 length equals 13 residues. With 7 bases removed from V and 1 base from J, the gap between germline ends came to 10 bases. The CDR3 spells CASTPDSNYGYTF. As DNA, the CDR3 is TGTGCCAGCACCCCGGACAGTAACTATGGCTACACCTTC.

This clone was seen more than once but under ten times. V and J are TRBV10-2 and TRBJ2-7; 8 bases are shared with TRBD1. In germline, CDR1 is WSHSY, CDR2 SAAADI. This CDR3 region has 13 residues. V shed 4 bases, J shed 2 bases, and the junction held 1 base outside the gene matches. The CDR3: CASSAQGAYEQYF. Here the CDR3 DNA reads TGCGCCAGCAGTGCACAGGGGGCCTACGAGCAGTACTTC.

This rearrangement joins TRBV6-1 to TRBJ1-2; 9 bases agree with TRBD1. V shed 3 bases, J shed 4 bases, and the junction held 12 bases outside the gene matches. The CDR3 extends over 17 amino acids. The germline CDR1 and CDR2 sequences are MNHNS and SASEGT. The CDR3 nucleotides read TGTGCCAGCAGTGAGGCTGGGACAGGGCATTTTTTCTATGGCTACACCTTC. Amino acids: CASSEAGTGHFFYGYTF.

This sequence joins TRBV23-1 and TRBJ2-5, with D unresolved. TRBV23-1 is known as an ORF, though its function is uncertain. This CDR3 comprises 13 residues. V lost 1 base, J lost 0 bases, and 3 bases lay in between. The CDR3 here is CASSQCNQETQYF. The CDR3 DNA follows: TGCGCCAGCAGTCAATGTAACCAAGAGACCCAGTACTTC.

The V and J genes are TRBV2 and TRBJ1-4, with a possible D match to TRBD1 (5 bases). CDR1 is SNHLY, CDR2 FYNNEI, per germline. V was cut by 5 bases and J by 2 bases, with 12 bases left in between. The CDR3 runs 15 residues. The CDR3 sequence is CASSRTGATNEKLFF. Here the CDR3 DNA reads TGTGCCAGCAGTCGTACAGGAGCGACTAATGAAAAACTGTTTTTT.

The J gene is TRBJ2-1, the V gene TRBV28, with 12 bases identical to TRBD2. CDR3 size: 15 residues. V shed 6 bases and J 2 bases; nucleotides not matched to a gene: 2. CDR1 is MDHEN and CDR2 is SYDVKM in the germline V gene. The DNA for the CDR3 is TGTGCCAGCAGCAGGACTAGCGGGGCCTACAATGAGCAGTTCTTC. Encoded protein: CASSRTSGAYNEQFF. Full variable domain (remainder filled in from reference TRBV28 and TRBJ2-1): DVKVTQSSRYLVKRTGEKVFLECVQDMDHENMFWYRQDPGLGLRLIYFSYDVKMKEKGDIPEGYSVSREKKERFSLILESASTNQTSMYLCASSRTSGAYNEQFFGPGTRLTVL.

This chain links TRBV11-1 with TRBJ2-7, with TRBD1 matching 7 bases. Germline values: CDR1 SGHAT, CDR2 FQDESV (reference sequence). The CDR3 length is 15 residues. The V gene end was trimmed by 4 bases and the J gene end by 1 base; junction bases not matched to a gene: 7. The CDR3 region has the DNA TGTGCCAGCAGCTCGGGGACAGCTAGATCCTACGAGCAGTACTTC. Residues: CASSSGTARSYEQYF. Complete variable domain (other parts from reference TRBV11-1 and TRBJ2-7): EAEVAQSPRYKITEKSQAVAFWCDPISGHATLYWYRQILGQGPELLVQFQDESVVDDSQLPKDRFSAERLKGVDSTLKIQPAELGDSAMYLCASSSGTARSYEQYFGPGTRLTVT.

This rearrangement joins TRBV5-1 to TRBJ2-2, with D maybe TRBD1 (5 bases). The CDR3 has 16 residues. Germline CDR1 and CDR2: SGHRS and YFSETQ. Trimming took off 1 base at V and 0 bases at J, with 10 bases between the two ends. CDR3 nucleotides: TGCGCCAGCAGCTTGCGAGGACAAGCGAACACCGGGGAGCTGTTTTTT. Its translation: CASSLRGQANTGELFF.

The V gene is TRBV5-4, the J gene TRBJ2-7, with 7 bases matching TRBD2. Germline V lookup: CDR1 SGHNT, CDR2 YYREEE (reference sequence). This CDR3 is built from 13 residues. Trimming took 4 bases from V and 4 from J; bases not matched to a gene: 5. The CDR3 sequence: CASSPWGGYEQYF. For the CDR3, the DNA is TGTGCCAGCAGCCCGTGGGGGGGGTACGAGCAGTACTTC. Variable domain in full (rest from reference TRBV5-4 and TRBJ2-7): ETGVTQSPTHLIKTRGQQVTLRCSSQSGHNTVSWYQQALGQGPQFIFQYYREEENGRGNFPPRFSGLQFPNYSSELNVNALELDDSALYLCASSPWGGYEQYFGPGTRLTVT.